The next 22 T cell receptor beta chains were all read from a single sample in a study of T-cell reconstitution after alpha-beta-depleted transplantation in children. Preparation of the TCRbeta library used unique molecular identifiers. TCRdb re-derived calls from the PCR reads in MiXCR, one entry per CDR3 protein. Of tens of thousands of distinct CDR3 sequences in the sample, roughly 11% are singletons; the top ten hold roughly a quarter. Sequencing used PBMCs from the stem cell graft donor, obtained from the stem cell graft. These receptors were taken from a human donor who donated a stem cell graft to a child with chronic granulomatous disease.

This clonotype was seen ten or more times. This chain connects TRBV4-2 to TRBJ1-1; D is possibly TRBD1 (5 bases). Germline lookup yields CDR1 LGHNA and CDR2 YNFKEQ. The CDR3 is made up of 18 amino acids. V gave up 0 bases and J gave up 0 bases, with 17 bases separating them. The CDR3 is CASSQDLLVDSLNTEAFF. CDR3 bases: TGTGCCAGCAGCCAAGACCTTCTCGTAGACAGCTTGAACACTGAAGCTTTCTTT.

This clonotype was counted at least ten times. The chain carries TRBV18 and TRBJ1-5; a weak D match, TRBD1 (5 bases). Trimming took 2 bases from V and 11 from J, leaving 19 bases between them. Germline CDR1 and CDR2: KGHSH and LQKENI. The CDR3 contains 15 residues. CDR3 nucleotide sequence: TGTGCCAGCTCACCAGAGGTCTTGGGACGTTCGACCCAGCATTTT. Translating gives CASSPEVLGRSTQHF.

This clonotype was recorded at least ten times. This chain joins TRBV25-1 and TRBJ2-5; 13 bases are a match to TRBD2. The CDR3 loop spans 18 amino acids. From germline, CDR1 is MGHDK and CDR2 SYGVNS. The junction had 11 bases not matched to a gene; V was cut back by 3 bases and J by 4 bases. The CDR3 sequence is CASSDPPPLAGGRETQYF. The CDR3 region has the DNA TGTGCCAGCAGTGACCCCCCTCCACTAGCGGGGGGGCGAGAGACCCAGTACTTC. The full variable domain, in which reference TRBV25-1 and TRBJ2-5 provide the parts outside the CDR3, is EADIYQTPRYLVIGTGKKITLECSQTMGHDKMYWYQQDPGMELHLIHYSYGVNSTEKGDLSSESTVSRIRTEHFPLTLESARPSHTSQYLCASSDPPPLAGGRETQYFGPGTRLLVL.

At least ten counts were recorded for this clonotype. V and J are TRBV7-2 and TRBJ2-5; 10 bases agree with TRBD2. There are 17 residues in the CDR3. J gave up 4 bases and V 1 base, and 9 bases lay outside the gene matches. Germline V lookup: CDR1 SGHTA, CDR2 FQGNSA. The CDR3 nucleotides are TGTGCCAGCAGCTTAGTGGCTAGCGGGGGTCGAAGAGAGACCCAGTACTTC. It yields the protein CASSLVASGGRRETQYF.

In its sample, this clonotype was seen many times. This chain connects TRBV27 to TRBJ2-7; D remains ambiguous. There are 17 residues in the CDR3. V gave up 1 base and J gave up 3 bases, with 19 bases separating them. Germline V gene data show CDR1 as MNHEY and CDR2 as SMNVEV (reference sequence). CDR3 sequence reads: CASSLYAANNKDYEQYF. For the CDR3, the DNA is TGTGCCAGCAGTTTATACGCGGCCAACAATAAGGACTACGAGCAGTACTTC.

The chain links TRBV5-1 to TRBJ2-7; TRBD2 matches 13 bases. This CDR3 is 17 amino acids long. CDR1 is SGHRS, CDR2 YFSETQ, per germline. V lost 3 bases and J lost 4; bases outside the gene matches: 10. The CDR3 sequence: CASSSPGLAGVIYEQYF. The CDR3, as DNA: TGCGCCAGCAGCTCCCCCGGACTAGCGGGAGTAATTTACGAGCAGTACTTC. The variable domain in full, with the rest retrieved from reference TRBV5-1 and TRBJ2-7, is KAGVTQTPRYLIKTRGQQVTLSCSPISGHRSVSWYQQTPGQGLQFLFEYFSETQRNKGNFPGRFSGRQFSNSRSEMNVSTLELGDSALYLCASSSPGLAGVIYEQYFGPGTRLTVT.

This clonotype has ten or more counts. The V and J genes are TRBV28 and TRBJ2-7, with TRBD2 as a possible D gene (7 bases). Germline assignment: CDR1 MDHEN and CDR2 SYDVKM. Trimming took 7 bases from V and 3 from J, leaving 25 bases between them. There are 17 residues in the CDR3. CDR3 loop: CASTLGGGPVGGYEQYF. DNA for the CDR3: TGTGCCAGCACCCTTGGGGGGGGGCCCGTTGGAGGCTACGAGCAGTACTTC.

This clonotype was found a few times. This chain joins TRBV6-1 and TRBJ2-7, with TRBD2 matching over 11 bases. The CDR3 loop spans 15 amino acids. The germline V gene has CDR1 MNHNS and CDR2 SASEGT. With 0 bases clipped from V and 2 bases from J, the junction kept 0 bases outside the gene matches. The DNA for the CDR3 is TGTGCCAGCAGTGAAGCTAGCGGGGGGGCCTACGAGCAGTACTTC. Translating it yields CASSEASGGAYEQYF.

This clonotype was seen repeatedly, ten times or more. The CDR3 loop reads CSVEDSGSGSEAFF. DNA of the CDR3: TGCAGCGTTGAAGACAGTGGGAGCGGTTCTGAAGCTTTCTTT. J is TRBJ1-1 and V is TRBV29-1; D not resolved. Germline V gene lookup returns CDR1 SQVTM and CDR2 ANQGSEA. The CDR3 consists of 14 residues. V dropped 0 bases and J dropped 6 bases, with 14 bases sitting between them.

With regard to this clonotype: Relative to the germline gene, one junction end is altered; a read error may explain this. V and J are TRBV3-1 and TRBJ2-1, with unresolved D. The CDR3 loop spans 16 amino acids. Germline V gives CDR1 LGHDT, CDR2 YNNKEL (reference sequence). In DNA form, the CDR3 reads TGTGCCAGCACCCAATGGGCCCCGTGGCTCTACAATGAGCAGTTCTTC. As protein: CASTQWAPWLYNEQFF.

In its sample, this clonotype was seen many times. V gene TRBV7-3 combines with J gene TRBJ2-3, with 7 bases matching TRBD2. Germline trimming cut 4 bases from V and 3 bases from J; bases unmatched to any gene: 13. Germline lookup yields CDR1 SGHTA and CDR2 FQGTGA. The CDR3 totals 17 residues. The DNA for the CDR3 is TGTGCCAGCAGCTCCCTGACTAGCCGCGATCTAACAGATACGCAGTATTTT. Translating it yields CASSSLTSRDLTDTQYF.

There are many counts of this clonotype. V and J are TRBV6-1 and TRBJ2-2, with D uncertain. Germline CDR1 and CDR2: MNHNS and SASEGT. This CDR3 has 11 amino acids. V lost 6 bases and J lost 6, with 5 bases in between. CDR3 sequence (DNA): TGTGCCAGCAGACTTCCCGGGGAGCTGTTTTTT. It translates to CASRLPGELFF.

The rearrangement uses TRBV11-2 and TRBJ2-1, with D unclear. The J call is in doubt because the DNA end fits TRBJ2-5 better. CDR1 is SGHAT, CDR2 FQNNGV, per germline. The CDR3 length is 11 residues. In DNA form, the CDR3 reads TGTGCCAGCAAAAACCAAGAGACCCAGTACTTC. The encoded protein is CASKNQETQYF.

This clonotype was recorded at least ten times. The chain uses TRBV20-1 and TRBJ2-1; D is tentatively TRBD1 or TRBD2 (6 bases each). Germline assignment: CDR1 DFQATT and CDR2 SNEGSKA (reference sequence). Trimming removed 0 bases at V and 6 bases at J, with 9 bases between. This CDR3 has 13 amino acids. The CDR3 region is CSARERGANEQFF. The CDR3 DNA sequence: TGCAGTGCTAGAGAAAGGGGGGCCAATGAGCAGTTCTTC.

The sample holds many counts of this clonotype. This chain links TRBV20-1 with TRBJ1-4; tentative D call: TRBD1 (6 bases). In germline, CDR1 is DFQATT, CDR2 SNEGSKA (reference sequence). Trimming took off 4 bases at V and 0 bases at J, with 12 bases between the two ends. The CDR3 runs to 15 residues. CDR3 sequence: CSATLDSATNEKLFF. CDR3 sequence (DNA): TGCAGTGCTACCCTGGACAGCGCAACTAATGAAAAACTGTTTTTT.

This clonotype was detected many times. In DNA, the CDR3 is TGTGCCAGCAGTGGGGAGCACGGTGAAGCTTTCTTT. Translated: CASSGEHGEAFF. The gene calls are TRBV6-1 and TRBJ1-1; unclear D gene. V dropped 4 bases and J dropped 7 bases, with 10 bases sitting between them. This CDR3 comprises 12 residues. Germline CDR1 is MNHNS and CDR2 is SASEGT.

This clonotype was recorded at least ten times. The chain recombines TRBV7-9 with TRBJ1-6; D unclear. Germline V CDR1 and CDR2: SEHNR, FQNEAQ (reference sequence). This CDR3 has 14 amino acids. The V end lost 5 bases, the J end lost 5 bases, and 10 bases lay between the germline ends. The CDR3 loop reads CASSPSGDNSPLHF. The CDR3 nucleotides read TGTGCCAGCAGCCCAAGCGGGGATAATTCACCCCTCCACTTT. Supplemented by reference TRBV7-9 and TRBJ1-6, the full variable domain reads DTGVSQNPRHKITKRGQNVTFRCDPISEHNRLYWYRQTLGQGPEFLTYFQNEAQLEKSRLLSDRFSAERPKGSFSTLEIQRTEQGDSAMYLCASSPSGDNSPLHFGNGTRLTVT.

This clonotype was seen at least ten times. CDR3 DNA sequence: TGTGCCAGCAGTAACGGACAGGGACGAAGTCAGCCCCAGCATTTT. Residues: CASSNGQGRSQPQHF. J is TRBJ1-5 and V is TRBV12-3 or TRBV12-4, with 8 bases aligning to TRBD1. J lost 6 bases, V lost 5 bases, and 9 bases had no gene match. The CDR3 has 15 amino acids.

CDR3 sequence reads: CATRRREGTDTQYF. The CDR3 nucleotides are TGTGCCACCCGACGGAGGGAGGGCACAGATACGCAGTATTTT. The chain is built from TRBV27 and TRBJ2-3, with a weak D call TRBD2 (6 bases). In germline, CDR1 is MNHEY, CDR2 SMNVEV (reference sequence). V lost 10 bases and J lost 1, with 15 bases in between. The CDR3 covers 14 residues.

This clonotype has ten or more counts. The chain combines TRBV20-1 with TRBJ2-7; D may correspond to TRBD1 or TRBD2 (7 bases each). This CDR3 contains 14 residues. Germline assignment: CDR1 DFQATT and CDR2 SNEGSKA (reference sequence). Trimming cost V 6 bases and J 3 bases, with 18 bases left between them. CDR3: CSAKQGRAGYEQYF. The CDR3 coding sequence is TGCAGTGCAAAACAGGGGAGGGCTGGCTACGAGCAGTACTTC.

In its sample, this clonotype was seen many times. The chain uses TRBV5-1 and TRBJ2-7, with D perhaps matching TRBD2 (5 bases). CDR3 size: 16 residues. Germline V lookup: CDR1 SGHRS, CDR2 YFSETQ. V was trimmed by 3 bases and J by 6 bases, leaving 22 bases between them. This chain's CDR3 is CASSSGPRASFGEQYF. In nucleotides, the CDR3 is TGCGCCAGCAGCTCGGGCCCGCGGGCCTCATTCGGCGAGCAGTACTTC.

This clonotype was counted at least ten times. V usage is TRBV5-1 and J usage is TRBJ2-1; D call uncertain. Trimming removed 4 bases at V and 5 bases at J, with 13 bases between. Germline V gives CDR1 SGHRS, CDR2 YFSETQ. The CDR3 is made up of 14 amino acids. CDR3 residues: CASSPGIRDNEQFF. Here the CDR3 DNA reads TGCGCCAGCAGCCCTGGAATTAGGGACAATGAGCAGTTCTTC.